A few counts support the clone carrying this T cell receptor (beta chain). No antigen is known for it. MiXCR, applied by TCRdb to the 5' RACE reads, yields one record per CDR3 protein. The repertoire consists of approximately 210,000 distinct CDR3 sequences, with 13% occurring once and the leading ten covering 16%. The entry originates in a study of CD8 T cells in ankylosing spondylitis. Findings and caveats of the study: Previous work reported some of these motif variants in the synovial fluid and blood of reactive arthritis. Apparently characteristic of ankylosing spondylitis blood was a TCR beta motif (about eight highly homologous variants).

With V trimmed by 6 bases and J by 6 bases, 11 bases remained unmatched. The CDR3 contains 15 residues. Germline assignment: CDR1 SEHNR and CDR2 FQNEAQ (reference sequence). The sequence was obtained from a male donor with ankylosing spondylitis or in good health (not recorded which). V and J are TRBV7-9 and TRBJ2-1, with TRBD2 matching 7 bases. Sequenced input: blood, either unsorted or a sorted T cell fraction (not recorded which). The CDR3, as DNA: TGTGCCAGCAGTTTTCTAGGACTAGAGGGCAATGAGCAGTTCTTC. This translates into CASSFLGLEGNEQFF.